The clone carrying this TCR beta chain was observed many times. The antigen is not known. Arm-PCR with iRepertoire HTBI primers amplified the CDR3 regions for these TCR beta libraries. TCRdb re-analysed the multiplex PCR reads in MiXCR, keeping a single row per CDR3 protein. The table includes under 800,000 distinct CDR3 sequences, 15% to 20% detected once. Time point meaning: newly diagnosed GD, antithyroid drugs for less than 3 months. RNA extracted from PBMCs served as the sequencing template. The data stem from a study of regulatory T cells in long-lasting Graves disease. Study-wide results and limits: Results may be inaccurate due to the small sample size.

The same data also went into a second study, on T cells in Graves' hyperthyroidism and ophthalmopathy.

This TCR was recovered from a woman aged 30 to 39 with Graves disease. Sequences were derived from peripheral blood mononuclear cells (PBMCs), sampled at new diagnosis, from a patient treated with antithyroid drugs.

CDR3 loop: CASSSIGTNTEAFF. The CDR3 DNA follows: TGTGCCAGTAGTTCCATTGGTACGAACACTGAAGCTTTCTTT. This chain links TRBV19 with TRBJ1-1; D gene unclear. Trimming shortened V by 5 bases and J by 1 base, and 11 bases separated the two germline ends. The CDR3 contains 14 residues. Germline V gene sequence: CDR1 LNHDA, CDR2 SQIVND (reference sequence).